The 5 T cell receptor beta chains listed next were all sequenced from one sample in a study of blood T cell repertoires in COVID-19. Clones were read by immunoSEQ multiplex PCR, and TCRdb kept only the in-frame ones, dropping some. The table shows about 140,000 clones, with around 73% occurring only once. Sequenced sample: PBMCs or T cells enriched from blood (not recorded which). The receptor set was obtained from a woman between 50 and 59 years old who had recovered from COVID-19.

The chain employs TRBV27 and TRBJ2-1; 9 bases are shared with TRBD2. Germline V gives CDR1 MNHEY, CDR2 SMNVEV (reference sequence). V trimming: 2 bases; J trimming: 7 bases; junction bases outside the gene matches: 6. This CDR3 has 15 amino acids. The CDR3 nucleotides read TGTGCCAGCAGTTTAGCGGGGGGGTCTCGGAATGAGCAGTTCTTC. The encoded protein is CASSLAGGSRNEQFF.

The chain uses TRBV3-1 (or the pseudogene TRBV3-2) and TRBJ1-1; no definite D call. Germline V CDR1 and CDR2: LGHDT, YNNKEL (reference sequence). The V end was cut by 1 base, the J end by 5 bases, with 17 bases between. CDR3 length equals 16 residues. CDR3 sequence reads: CASSQVTRPGGTEAFF. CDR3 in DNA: TGTGCCAGCAGCCAAGTAACAAGACCCGGCGGGACTGAAGCTTTCTTT.

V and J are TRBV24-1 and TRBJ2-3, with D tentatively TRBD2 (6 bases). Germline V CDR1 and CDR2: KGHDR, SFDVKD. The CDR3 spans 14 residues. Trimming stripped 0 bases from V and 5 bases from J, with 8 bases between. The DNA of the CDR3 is TGTGCCACCAGTGATTTGATCGGGGGAGATACGCAGTATTTT. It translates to CATSDLIGGDTQYF.

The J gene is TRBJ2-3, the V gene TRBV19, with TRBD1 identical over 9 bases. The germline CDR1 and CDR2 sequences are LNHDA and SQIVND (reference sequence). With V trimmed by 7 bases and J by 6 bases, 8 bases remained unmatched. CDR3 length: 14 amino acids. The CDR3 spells CASNMRGTGDTQYF. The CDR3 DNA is TGTGCCAGTAATATGAGGGGGACAGGGGATACGCAGTATTTT.

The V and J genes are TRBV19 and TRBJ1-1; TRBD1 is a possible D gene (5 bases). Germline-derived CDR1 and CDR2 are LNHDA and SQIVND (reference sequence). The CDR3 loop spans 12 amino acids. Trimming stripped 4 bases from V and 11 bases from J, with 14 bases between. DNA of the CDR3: TGTGCCAGTAGTACCGCCAGGGAGGAGGCTTTCTTT. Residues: CASSTAREEAFF.